This TCR beta chain was sequenced for a study of control samples from healthy donors and cancer patients. This table comes from immunoSEQ multiplex PCR, and its TCRdb copy is limited to in-frame clones, with some not included. The sample consists of roughly 76,000 clones, 94% of them appearing once. The sequencing input was blood. The receptor's source is a woman in her thirties or forties in good health.

The chain's CDR3 is CATSPTGASTDTQYF. For the CDR3, the DNA is TGTGCCACCAGTCCGACAGGGGCCAGCACAGATACGCAGTATTTT. The rearrangement links TRBV24-1 to TRBJ2-3; TRBD1 aligns across 8 bases. From germline, CDR1 is KGHDR and CDR2 SFDVKD. This CDR3 spans 15 amino acids. The V gene end was trimmed by 6 bases and the J gene end by 0 bases; junction bases not matched to a gene: 4.